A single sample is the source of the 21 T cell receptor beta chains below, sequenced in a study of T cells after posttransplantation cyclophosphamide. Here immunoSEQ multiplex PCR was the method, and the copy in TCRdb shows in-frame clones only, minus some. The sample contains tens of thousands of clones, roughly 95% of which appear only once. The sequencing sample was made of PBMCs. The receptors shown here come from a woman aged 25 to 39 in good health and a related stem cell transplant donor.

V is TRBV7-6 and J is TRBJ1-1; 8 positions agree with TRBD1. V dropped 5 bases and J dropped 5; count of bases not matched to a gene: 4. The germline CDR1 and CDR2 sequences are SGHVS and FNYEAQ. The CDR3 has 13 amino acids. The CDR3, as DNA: TGTGCCAGCAGCACCCAGGGGGCGACTGAAGCTTTCTTT. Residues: CASSTQGATEAFF.

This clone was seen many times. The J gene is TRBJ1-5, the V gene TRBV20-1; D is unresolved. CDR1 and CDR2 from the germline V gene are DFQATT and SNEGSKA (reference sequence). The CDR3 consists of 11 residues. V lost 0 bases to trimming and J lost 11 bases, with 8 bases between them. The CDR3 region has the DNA TGCAGTGCTAGAGAGAGAAGAGCCCAGCATTTT. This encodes CSARERRAQHF.

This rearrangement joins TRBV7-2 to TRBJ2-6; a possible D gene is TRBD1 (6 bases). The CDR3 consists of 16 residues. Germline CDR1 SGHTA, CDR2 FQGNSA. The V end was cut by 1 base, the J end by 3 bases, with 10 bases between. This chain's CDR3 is CASSLVYRVGANVLTF. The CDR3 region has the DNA TGTGCCAGCAGCTTAGTCTACAGGGTTGGGGCCAACGTCCTGACTTTC.

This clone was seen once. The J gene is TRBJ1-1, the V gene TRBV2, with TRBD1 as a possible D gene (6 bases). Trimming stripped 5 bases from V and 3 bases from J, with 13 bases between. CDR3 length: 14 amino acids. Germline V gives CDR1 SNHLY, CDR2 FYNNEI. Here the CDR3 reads CASSLGGWDTEAFF. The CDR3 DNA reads TGTGCCAGCAGTTTAGGGGGTTGGGACACTGAAGCTTTCTTT. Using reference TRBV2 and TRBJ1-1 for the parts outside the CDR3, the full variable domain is EPEVTQTPSHQVTQMGQEVILRCVPISNHLYFYWYRQILGQKVEFLVSFYNNEISEKSEIFDDQFSVERPDGSNFTLKIRSTKLEDSAMYFCASSLGGWDTEAFFGQGTRLTVV.

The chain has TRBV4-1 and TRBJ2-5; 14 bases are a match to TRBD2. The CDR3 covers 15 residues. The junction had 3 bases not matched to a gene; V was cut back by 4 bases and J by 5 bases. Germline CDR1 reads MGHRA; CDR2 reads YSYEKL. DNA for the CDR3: TGCGCCAGCAGCCGACTAGCGGGGGGGCCCGAGACCCAGTACTTC. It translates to CASSRLAGGPETQYF.

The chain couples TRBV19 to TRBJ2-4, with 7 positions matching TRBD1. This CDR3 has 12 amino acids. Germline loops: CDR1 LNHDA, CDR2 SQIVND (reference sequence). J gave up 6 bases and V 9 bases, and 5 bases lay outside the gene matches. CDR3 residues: CASGQELNIQYF. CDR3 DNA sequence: TGTGCCAGCGGACAGGAGCTAAACATTCAGTACTTC.

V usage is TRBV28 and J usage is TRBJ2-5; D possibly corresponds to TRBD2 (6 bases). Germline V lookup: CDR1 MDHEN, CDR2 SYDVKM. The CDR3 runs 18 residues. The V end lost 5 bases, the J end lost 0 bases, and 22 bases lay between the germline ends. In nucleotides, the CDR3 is TGTGCCAGCAGTCCAATCAAGGTGGAGGGACCCTACCAAGAGACCCAGTACTTC. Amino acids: CASSPIKVEGPYQETQYF.

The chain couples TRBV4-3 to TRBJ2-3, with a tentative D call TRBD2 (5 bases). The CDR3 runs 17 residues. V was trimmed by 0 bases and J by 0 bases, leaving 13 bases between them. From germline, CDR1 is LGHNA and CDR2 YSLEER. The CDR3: CASSQDSAGSSTDTQYF. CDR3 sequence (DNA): TGCGCCAGCAGCCAAGACTCGGCGGGCTCCAGCACAGATACGCAGTATTTT.

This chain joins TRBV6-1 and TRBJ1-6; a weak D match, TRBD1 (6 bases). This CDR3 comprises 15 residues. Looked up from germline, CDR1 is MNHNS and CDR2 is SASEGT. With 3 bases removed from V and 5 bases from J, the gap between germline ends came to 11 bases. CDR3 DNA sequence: TGTGCCAGCAGTGAGGGTTACAGGGATAATTCACCCCTCCACTTT. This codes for CASSEGYRDNSPLHF.

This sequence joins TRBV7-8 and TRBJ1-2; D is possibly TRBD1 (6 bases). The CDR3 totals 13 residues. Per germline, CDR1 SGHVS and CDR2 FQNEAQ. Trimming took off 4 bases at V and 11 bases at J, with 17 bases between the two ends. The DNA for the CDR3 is TGTGCCAGCAGCTCCCGGGTCCCGAGGGGGTACACCTTC. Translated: CASSSRVPRGYTF.

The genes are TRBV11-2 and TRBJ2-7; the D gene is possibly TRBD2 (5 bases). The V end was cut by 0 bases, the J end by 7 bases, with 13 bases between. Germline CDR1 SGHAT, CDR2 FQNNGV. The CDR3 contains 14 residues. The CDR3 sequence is CASSLDWLSGEQYF. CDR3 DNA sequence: TGTGCCAGCAGCTTAGATTGGCTGTCGGGAGAGCAGTACTTC.

CDR3: CASSSPGDVNTEAFF. CDR3 nucleotides: TGTGCCAGCAGTTCCCCCGGTGACGTGAACACTGAAGCTTTCTTT. The gene calls are TRBV6-5 and TRBJ1-1, with D unresolved. The CDR3 runs to 15 residues. Germline V gene data show CDR1 as MNHEY and CDR2 as SVGAGI. Deletions cut 4 bases from V and 0 bases from J, with 12 bases between.

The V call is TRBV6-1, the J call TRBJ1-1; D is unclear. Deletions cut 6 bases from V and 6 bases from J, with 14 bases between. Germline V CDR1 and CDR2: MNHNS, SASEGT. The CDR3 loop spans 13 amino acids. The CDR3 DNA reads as TGTGCCAGCAGGAAACCAGGTTTCGCTGAAGCTTTCTTT. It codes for CASRKPGFAEAFF.

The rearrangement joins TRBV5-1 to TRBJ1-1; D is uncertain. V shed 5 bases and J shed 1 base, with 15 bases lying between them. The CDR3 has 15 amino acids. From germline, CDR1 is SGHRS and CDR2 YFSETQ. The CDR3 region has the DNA TGCGCCAGCAGGGGCTTGGCATACGGGAACACTGAAGCTTTCTTT. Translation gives CASRGLAYGNTEAFF.

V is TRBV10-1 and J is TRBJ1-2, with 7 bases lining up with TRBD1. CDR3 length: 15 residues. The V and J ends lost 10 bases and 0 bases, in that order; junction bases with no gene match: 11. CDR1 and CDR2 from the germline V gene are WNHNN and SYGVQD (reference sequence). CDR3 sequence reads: CATHHVQGANYGYTF. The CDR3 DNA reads TGCGCCACCCACCACGTTCAGGGGGCTAACTATGGCTACACCTTC.

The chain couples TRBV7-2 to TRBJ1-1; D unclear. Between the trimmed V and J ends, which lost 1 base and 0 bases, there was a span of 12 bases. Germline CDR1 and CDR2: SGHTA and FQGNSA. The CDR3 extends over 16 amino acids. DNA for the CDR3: TGTGCCAGCAGCTTAGAGGGTGGGCAGATGAACACTGAAGCTTTCTTT. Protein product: CASSLEGGQMNTEAFF.

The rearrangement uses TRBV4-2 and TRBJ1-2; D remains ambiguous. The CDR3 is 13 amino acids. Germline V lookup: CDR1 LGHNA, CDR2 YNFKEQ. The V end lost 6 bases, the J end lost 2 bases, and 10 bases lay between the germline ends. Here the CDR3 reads CASRAGINYGYTF. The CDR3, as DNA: TGTGCCAGCAGGGCGGGCATCAACTATGGCTACACCTTC.

The CDR3 spells CASSPGQYNSPLHF. In DNA form, the CDR3 reads TGTGCCAGCAGCCCGGGACAGTATAATTCACCCCTCCACTTT. This sequence joins TRBV6-5 and TRBJ1-6, with 7 positions matching TRBD1. The CDR3 length is 14 residues. V shed 6 bases, J shed 4 bases, and the junction held 3 bases outside the gene matches. Germline values: CDR1 MNHEY, CDR2 SVGAGI.

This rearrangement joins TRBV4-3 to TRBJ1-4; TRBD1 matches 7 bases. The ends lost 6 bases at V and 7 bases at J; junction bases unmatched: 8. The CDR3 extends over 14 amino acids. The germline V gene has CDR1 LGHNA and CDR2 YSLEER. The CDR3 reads CASSMTGRGEKLFF. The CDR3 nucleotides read TGCGCCAGCAGTATGACAGGGCGGGGTGAAAAACTGTTTTTT.

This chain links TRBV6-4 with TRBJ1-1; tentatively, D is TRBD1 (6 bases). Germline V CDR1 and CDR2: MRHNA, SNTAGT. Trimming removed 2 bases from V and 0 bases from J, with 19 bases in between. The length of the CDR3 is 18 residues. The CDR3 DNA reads TGTGCCAGCAGTGACGGGCCGCCGGCGGGGGGCATGAACACTGAAGCTTTCTTT. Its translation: CASSDGPPAGGMNTEAFF.

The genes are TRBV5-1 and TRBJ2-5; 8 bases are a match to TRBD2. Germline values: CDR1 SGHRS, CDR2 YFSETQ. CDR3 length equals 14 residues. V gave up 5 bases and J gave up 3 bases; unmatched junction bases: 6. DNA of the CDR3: TGCGCCAGCAGAAGGACTAGCTCAGAAGAGACCCAGTACTTC. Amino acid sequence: CASRRTSSEETQYF.